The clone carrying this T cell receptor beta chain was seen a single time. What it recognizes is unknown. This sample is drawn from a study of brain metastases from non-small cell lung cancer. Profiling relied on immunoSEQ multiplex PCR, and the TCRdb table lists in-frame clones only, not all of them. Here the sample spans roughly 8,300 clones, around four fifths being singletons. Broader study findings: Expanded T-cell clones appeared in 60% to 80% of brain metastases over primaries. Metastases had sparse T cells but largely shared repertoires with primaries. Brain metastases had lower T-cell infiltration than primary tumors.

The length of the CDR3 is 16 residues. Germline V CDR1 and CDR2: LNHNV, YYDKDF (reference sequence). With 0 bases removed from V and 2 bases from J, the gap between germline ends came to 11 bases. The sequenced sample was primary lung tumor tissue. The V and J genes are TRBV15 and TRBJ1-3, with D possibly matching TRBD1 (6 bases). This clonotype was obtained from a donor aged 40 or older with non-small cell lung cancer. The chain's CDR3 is CATSRDLRQAGNTIYF. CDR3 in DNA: TGTGCCACCAGCAGAGATTTAAGACAGGCTGGAAACACCATATATTTT.